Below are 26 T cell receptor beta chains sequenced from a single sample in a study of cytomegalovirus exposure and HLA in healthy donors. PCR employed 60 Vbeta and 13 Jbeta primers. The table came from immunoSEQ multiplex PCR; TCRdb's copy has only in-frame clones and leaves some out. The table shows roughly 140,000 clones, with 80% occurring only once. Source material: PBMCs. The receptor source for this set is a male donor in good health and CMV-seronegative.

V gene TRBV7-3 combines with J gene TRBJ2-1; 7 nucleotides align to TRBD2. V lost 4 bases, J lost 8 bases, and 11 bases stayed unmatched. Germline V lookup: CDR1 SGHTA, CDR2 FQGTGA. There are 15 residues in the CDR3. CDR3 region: CASSSSMRGSDEQFF. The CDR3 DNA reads TGTGCCAGCAGCTCAAGTATGCGGGGGTCAGATGAGCAGTTCTTC. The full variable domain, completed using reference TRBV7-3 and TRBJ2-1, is GAGVSQTPSNKVTEKGKYVELRCDPISGHTALYWYRQSLGQGPEFLIYFQGTGAADDSGLPNDRFFAVRPEGSVSTLKIQRTERGDSAVYLCASSSSMRGSDEQFFGPGTRLTVL.

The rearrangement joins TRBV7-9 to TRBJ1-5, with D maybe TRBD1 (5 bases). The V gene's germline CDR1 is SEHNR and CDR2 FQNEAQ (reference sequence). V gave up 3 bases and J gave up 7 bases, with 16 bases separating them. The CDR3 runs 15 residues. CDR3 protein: CASSLGGGDGQPQHF. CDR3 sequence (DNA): TGTGCCAGCAGCTTGGGGGGAGGGGACGGACAGCCCCAGCATTTT.

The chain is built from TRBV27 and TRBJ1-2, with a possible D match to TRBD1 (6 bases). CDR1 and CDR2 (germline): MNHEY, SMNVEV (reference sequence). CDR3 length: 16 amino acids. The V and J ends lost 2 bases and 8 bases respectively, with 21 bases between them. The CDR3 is CASSLRSPPGVDGYTF. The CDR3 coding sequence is TGTGCCAGCAGTTTAAGATCCCCCCCAGGGGTTGACGGCTACACCTTC.

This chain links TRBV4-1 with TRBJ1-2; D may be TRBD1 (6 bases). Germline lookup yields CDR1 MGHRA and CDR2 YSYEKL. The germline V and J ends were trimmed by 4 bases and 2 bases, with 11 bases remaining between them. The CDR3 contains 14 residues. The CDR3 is CASSPDRKNYGYTF. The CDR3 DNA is TGCGCCAGCAGCCCCGACAGGAAGAACTATGGCTACACCTTC.

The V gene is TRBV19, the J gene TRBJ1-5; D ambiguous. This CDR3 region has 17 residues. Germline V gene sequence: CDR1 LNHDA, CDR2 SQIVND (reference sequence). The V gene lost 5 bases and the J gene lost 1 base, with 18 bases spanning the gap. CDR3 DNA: TGTGCCAGTAGTGTACCTCCGGGGAGGCCGAGCAATCAGCCCCAGCATTTT. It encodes CASSVPPGRPSNQPQHF.

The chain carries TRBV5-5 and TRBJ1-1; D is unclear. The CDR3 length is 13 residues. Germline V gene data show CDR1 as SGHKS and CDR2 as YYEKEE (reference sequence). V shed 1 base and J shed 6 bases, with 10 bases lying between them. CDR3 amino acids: CASSLLLVPEAFF. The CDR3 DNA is TGTGCCAGCAGCTTGCTTTTAGTCCCTGAAGCTTTCTTT.

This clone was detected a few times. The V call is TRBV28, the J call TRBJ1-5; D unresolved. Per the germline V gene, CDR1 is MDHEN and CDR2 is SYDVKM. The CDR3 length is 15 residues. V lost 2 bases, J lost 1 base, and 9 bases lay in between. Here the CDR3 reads CASSLTRASNQPQHF. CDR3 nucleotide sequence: TGTGCCAGCAGTTTAACCCGAGCGAGCAATCAGCCCCAGCATTTT.

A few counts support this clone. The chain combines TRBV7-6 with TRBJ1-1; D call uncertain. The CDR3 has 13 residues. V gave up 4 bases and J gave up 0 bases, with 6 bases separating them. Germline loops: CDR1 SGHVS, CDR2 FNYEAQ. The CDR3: CASSSGMNTEAFF. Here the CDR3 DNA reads TGTGCCAGCAGCTCCGGGATGAACACTGAAGCTTTCTTT.

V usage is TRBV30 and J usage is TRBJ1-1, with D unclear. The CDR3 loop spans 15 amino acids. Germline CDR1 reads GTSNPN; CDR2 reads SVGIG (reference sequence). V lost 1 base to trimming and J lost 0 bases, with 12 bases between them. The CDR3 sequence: CAWSGGYGLNTEAFF. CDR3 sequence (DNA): TGTGCCTGGAGTGGCGGGTATGGGTTGAACACTGAAGCTTTCTTT.

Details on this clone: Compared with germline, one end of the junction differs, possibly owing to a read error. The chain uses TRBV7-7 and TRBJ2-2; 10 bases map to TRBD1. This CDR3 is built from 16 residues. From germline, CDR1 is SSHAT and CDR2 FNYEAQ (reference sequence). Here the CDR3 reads CASSSLGQGGGGELFF. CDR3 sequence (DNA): TGTGCTAGCAGCTCCCTTGGACAGGGGGGTGGCGGGGAGCTGTTTTTT.

CDR3 in amino acids: CASSPPLYQGFEAFF. The DNA for the CDR3 is TGTGCCAGCAGCCCCCCGCTTTACCAGGGCTTTGAAGCTTTCTTT. The chain recombines TRBV7-6 with TRBJ1-1; the D gene is possibly TRBD1 (5 bases). Between the trimmed V and J ends, which lost 5 bases and 7 bases, there was a span of 20 bases. The CDR3 spans 15 residues. Germline V CDR1 and CDR2: SGHVS, FNYEAQ.

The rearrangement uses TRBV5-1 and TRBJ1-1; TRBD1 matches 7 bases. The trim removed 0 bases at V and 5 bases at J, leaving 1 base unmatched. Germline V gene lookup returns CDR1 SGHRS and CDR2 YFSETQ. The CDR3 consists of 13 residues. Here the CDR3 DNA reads TGCGCCAGCAGCTTGGCACAGGGGACTGAAGCTTTCTTT. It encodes CASSLAQGTEAFF.

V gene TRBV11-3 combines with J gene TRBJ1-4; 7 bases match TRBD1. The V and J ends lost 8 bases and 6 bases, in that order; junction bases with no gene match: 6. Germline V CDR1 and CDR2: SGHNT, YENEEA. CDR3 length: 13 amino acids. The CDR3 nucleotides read TGTGCCAGCCCGAGGGGGCGAGATGAAAAACTGTTTTTT. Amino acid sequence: CASPRGRDEKLFF.

The CDR3 spells CASSRATVARGYEQYF. In nucleotides, the CDR3 is TGCGCCAGCAGCCGGGCCACAGTCGCACGGGGCTACGAGCAGTACTTC. This chain uses TRBV4-3 with TRBJ2-7, with D possibly matching TRBD2 (5 bases). Per the germline V gene, CDR1 is LGHNA and CDR2 is YSLEER. Trimming removed 4 bases at V and 3 bases at J, with 19 bases between. CDR3 length equals 16 residues.

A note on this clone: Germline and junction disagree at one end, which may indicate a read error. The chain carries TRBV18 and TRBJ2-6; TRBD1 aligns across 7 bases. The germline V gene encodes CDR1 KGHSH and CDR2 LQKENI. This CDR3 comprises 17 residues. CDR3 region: CASSPPSTGSGANGLTF. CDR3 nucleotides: TGTGCCAGCTCACCGCCATCGACAGGGTCTGGGGCCAACGGCCTGACTTTC.

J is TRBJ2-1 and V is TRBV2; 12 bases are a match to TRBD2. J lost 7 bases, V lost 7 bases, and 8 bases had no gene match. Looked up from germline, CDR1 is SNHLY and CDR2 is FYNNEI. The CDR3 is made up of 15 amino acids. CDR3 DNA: TGTGCCAGCACTCAACTAGCGGGGGGTGGGAATGAGCAGTTCTTC. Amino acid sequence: CASTQLAGGGNEQFF.

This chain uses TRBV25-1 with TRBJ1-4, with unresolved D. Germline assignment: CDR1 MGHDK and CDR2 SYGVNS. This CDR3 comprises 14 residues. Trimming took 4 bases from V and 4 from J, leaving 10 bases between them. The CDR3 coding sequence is TGTGCCAGCAGTGCGCGGCAGATTAATGAAAAACTGTTTTTT. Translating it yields CASSARQINEKLFF.

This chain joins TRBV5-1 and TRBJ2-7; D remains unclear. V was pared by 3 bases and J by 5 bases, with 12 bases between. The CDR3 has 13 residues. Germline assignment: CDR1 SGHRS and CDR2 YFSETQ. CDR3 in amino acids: CASSSFPPDEQYF. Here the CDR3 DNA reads TGCGCCAGCAGCTCTTTCCCCCCCGACGAGCAGTACTTC.

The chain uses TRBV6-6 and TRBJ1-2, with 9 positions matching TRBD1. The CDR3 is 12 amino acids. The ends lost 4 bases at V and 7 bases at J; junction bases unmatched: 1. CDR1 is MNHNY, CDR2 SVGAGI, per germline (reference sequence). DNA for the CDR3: TGTGCCAGCAGTTGGACAGGGGCTGGCTACACCTTC. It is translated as CASSWTGAGYTF.

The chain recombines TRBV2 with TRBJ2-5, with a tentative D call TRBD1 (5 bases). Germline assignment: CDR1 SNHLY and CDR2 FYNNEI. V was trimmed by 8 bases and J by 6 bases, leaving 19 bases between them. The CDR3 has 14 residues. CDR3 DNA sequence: TGTGCCAGCTTTGCAGGGATTAATTCGAAGACCCAGTACTTC. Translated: CASFAGINSKTQYF.

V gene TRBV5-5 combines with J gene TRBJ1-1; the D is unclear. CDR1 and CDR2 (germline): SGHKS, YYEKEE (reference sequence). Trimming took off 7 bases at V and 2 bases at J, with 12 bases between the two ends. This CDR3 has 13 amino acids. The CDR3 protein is CASWRGPNTEAFF. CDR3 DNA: TGTGCCAGCTGGCGAGGGCCTAACACTGAAGCTTTCTTT.

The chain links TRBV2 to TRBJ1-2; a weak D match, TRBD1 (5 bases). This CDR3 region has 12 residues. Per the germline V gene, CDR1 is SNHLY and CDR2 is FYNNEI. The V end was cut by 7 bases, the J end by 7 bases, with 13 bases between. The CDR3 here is CASTLSGSGYTF. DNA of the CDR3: TGTGCCAGCACCCTATCAGGGTCTGGCTACACCTTC.

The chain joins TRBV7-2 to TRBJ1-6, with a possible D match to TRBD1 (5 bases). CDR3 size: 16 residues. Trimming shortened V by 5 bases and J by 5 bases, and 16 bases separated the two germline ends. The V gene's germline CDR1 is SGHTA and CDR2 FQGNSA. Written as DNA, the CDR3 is TGTGCCAGCAGCGCTCAGGGCGGGATGAATAATTCACCCCTCCACTTT. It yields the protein CASSAQGGMNNSPLHF.

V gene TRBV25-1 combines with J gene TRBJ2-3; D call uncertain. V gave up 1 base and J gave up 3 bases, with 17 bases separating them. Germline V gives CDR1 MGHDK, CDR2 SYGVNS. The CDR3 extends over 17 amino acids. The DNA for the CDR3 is TGTGCCAGCAGTGAATTGGGCTATGAAGTAGATACAGATACGCAGTATTTT. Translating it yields CASSELGYEVDTDTQYF.

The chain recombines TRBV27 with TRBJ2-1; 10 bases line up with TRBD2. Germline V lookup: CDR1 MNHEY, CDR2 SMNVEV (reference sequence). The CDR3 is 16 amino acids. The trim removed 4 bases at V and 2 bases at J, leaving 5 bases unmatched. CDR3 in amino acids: CASSWEAGGAYNEQFF. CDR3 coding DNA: TGTGCCAGCAGTTGGGAAGCGGGGGGGGCCTACAATGAGCAGTTCTTC.

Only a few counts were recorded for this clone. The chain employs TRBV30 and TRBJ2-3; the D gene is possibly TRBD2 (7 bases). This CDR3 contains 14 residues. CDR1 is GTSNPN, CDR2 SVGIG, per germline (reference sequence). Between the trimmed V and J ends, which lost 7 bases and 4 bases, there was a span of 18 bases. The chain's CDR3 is CAFSTGGKSDTQYF. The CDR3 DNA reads TGTGCCTTCTCTACGGGGGGCAAATCAGATACGCAGTATTTT.